This TCR beta chain comes out of a study of cytomegalovirus exposure and HLA in healthy donors. Overall study results and limits: Common viral pathogens were later found to be apparently linked to several of the most significant clusters. Researchers catalogued approximately 170 TCR beta chains as cytomegalovirus-associated.

The PCR made use of 60 Vbeta and 13 Jbeta primers. Profiling relied on immunoSEQ multiplex PCR, and the TCRdb table lists in-frame clones only, not all of them. The sample lists about 200,000 clones; about 79% were seen once. This clone was recorded only once. Its antigen remains unknown. Germline lookup yields CDR1 MNHNS and CDR2 SASEGT. This CDR3 is built from 12 residues. Trimming removed 6 bases at V and 8 bases at J, with 13 bases between. This chain uses TRBV6-1 with TRBJ1-2; TRBD1 might be the D (5 bases). Input material: PBMCs. This receptor was taken from a male donor in good health and CMV-seronegative. The CDR3 loop is CASRRRDDGYTF. Written as DNA, the CDR3 is TGTGCCAGCAGGAGGAGGGACGACGGCTACACCTTC.